This TCR beta chain appears in the sequencing data of a study of T-cell memory formation after mild COVID-19. General study findings and limits: Day 15 to 85 contracting clones showed balanced CD4/CD8; later expanders leaned CD4+. Researchers could not confirm that second-wave clones peaking on day 37 targeted SARS-CoV-2. CD8+ contracting clones occupied EMRA, while CD4+ ones occupied mainly CM and EM.

CDR1 SQVTM and CDR2 ANQGSEA come from the germline V gene. V was pared by 6 bases and J by 0 bases, with 8 bases of the junction left unmatched. The CDR3 runs 14 residues. This clonotype has only a few counts. Antigen unknown. From 5'RACE with constant-segment primers came TCR alpha and TCR beta cDNA libraries that carried sample barcodes and UMIs. MiXCR, run by TCRdb on the 5' RACE reads, gives a single entry per CDR3 protein. The table shows 55,000 to 75,000 distinct CDR3 sequences, with around 30% occurring only once. The clonotype originates from a man aged 18 to 30 who had mild COVID-19 (a few samples of this study predate the infection). Cell type and time point are not known. The sequenced sample consisted of PBMCs or a T cell subset sorted from them (not recorded which). The V gene is TRBV29-1, the J gene TRBJ2-7; 7 bases agree with TRBD1. The chain's CDR3 is CSVLTGIPSYEQYF. CDR3 nucleotides: TGCAGCGTCTTGACAGGGATCCCCTCCTACGAGCAGTACTTC.